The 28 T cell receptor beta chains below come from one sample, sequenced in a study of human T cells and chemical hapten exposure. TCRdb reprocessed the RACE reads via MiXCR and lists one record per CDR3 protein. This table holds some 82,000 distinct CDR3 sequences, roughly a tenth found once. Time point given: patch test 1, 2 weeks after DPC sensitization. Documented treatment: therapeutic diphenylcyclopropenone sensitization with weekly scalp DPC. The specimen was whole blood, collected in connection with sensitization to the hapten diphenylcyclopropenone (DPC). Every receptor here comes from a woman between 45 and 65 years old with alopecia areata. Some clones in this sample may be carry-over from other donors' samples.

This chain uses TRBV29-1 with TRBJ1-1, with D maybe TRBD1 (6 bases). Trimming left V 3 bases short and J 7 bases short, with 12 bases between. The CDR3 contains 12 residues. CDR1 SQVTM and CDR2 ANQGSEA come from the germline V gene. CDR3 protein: CSVDWGLGEAFF. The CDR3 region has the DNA TGCAGCGTTGATTGGGGGCTGGGTGAAGCTTTCTTT.

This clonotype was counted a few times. The CDR3 loop reads CAISESGQGHEQYF. CDR3 nucleotide sequence: TGTGCCATCAGTGAGTCGGGACAGGGCCACGAGCAGTACTTC. This chain connects TRBV10-3 to TRBJ2-7, with TRBD1 identical over 9 bases. The CDR3 covers 14 residues. Germline lookup yields CDR1 ENHRY and CDR2 SYGVKD. V shed 0 bases, J shed 5 bases, and the junction held 2 bases outside the gene matches.

The CDR3: CASEPGQAKGAQEKLFF. DNA of the CDR3: TGTGCCAGCGAACCTGGCCAGGCAAAGGGGGCGCAGGAAAAACTGTTTTTT. V and J are TRBV2 and TRBJ1-4; 7 nucleotides match TRBD1. V shed 8 bases and J 8 bases; nucleotides not matched to a gene: 20. The CDR3 length is 17 residues. In germline, CDR1 is SNHLY, CDR2 FYNNEI.

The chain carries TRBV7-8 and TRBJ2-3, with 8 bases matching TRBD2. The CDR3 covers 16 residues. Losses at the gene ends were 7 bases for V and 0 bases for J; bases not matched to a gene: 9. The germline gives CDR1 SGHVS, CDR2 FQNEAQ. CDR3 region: CASTPQLAGSTDTQYF. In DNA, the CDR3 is TGTGCCAGCACCCCCCAATTAGCGGGGAGCACAGATACGCAGTATTTT.

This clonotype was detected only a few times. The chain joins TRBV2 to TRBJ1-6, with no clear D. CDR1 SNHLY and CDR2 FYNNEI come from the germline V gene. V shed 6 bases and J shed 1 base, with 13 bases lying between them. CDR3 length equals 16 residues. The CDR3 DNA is TGTGCCAGCAGGCGGGATCCCCCTTCCTATAATTCACCCCTCCACTTT. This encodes CASRRDPPSYNSPLHF.

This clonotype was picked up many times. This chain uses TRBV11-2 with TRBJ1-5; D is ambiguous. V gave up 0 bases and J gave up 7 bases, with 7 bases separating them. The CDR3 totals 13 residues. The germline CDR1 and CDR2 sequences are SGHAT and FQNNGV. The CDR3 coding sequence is TGTGCCAGCAGCTTAGATGCTGGGCAGCCCCAGCATTTT. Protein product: CASSLDAGQPQHF. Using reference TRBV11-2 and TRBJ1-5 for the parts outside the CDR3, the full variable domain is EAGVAQSPRYKIIEKRQSVAFWCNPISGHATLYWYQQILGQGPKLLIQFQNNGVVDDSQLPKDRFSAERLKGVDSTLKIQPAKLEDSAVYLCASSLDAGQPQHFGDGTRLSIL.

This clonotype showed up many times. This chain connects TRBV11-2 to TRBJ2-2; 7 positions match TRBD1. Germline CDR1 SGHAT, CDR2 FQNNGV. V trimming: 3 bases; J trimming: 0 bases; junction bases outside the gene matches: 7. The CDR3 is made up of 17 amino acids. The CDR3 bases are TGTGCCAGCAGCTTCCTGGCCGGGACAGCGAACACCGGGGAGCTGTTTTTT. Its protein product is CASSFLAGTANTGELFF.

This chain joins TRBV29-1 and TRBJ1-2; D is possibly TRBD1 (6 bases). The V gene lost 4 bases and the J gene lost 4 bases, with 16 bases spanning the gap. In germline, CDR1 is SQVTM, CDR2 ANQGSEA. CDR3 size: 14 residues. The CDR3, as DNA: TGCAGCGTTGGCACAGGGAAAGTAGTCTATGGCTACACCTTC. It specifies CSVGTGKVVYGYTF.

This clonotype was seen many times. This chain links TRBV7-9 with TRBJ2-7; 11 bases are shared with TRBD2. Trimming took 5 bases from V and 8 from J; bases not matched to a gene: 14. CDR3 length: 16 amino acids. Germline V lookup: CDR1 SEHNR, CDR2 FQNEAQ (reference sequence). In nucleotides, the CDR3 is TGTGCCAGCAGCGCACCCGGGACTAGCGGACTTAGGCAGCAGTACTTC. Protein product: CASSAPGTSGLRQQYF.

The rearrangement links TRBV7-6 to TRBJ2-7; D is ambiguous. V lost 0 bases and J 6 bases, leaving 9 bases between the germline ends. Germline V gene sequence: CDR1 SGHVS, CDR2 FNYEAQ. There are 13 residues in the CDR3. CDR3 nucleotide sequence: TGTGCCAGCAGCTTAGCGCGAGTAGGCGAGCAGTACTTC. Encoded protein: CASSLARVGEQYF.

The CDR3 nucleotides are TGCGCCAGCAGCCCCGGCCCACTTTCTTTGTATGGCTACACCTTC. It translates to CASSPGPLSLYGYTF. The V and J genes are TRBV5-1 and TRBJ1-2; no firm D call. The CDR3 extends over 15 amino acids. The V gene's germline CDR1 is SGHRS and CDR2 YFSETQ. V lost 4 bases and J 5 bases, leaving 18 bases between the germline ends.

The CDR3 nucleotides read TGTGCCTTACTCTCCGGGGCCTCTGGAAACACCATATATTTT. It encodes CALLSGASGNTIYF. The chain carries TRBV30 and TRBJ1-3; tentatively, D is TRBD1 (5 bases). Trimming removed 7 bases from V and 0 bases from J, with 13 bases in between. The CDR3 contains 14 residues. The germline gives CDR1 GTSNPN, CDR2 SVGIG (reference sequence).

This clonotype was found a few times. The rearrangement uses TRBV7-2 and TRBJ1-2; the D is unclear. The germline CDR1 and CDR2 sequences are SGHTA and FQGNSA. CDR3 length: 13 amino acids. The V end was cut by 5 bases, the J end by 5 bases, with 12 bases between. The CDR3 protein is CASSPPGGYGYTF. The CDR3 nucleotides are TGTGCCAGCAGCCCACCGGGCGGATATGGCTACACCTTC. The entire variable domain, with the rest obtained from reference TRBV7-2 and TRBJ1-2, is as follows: GAGVSQSPSNKVTEKGKDVELRCDPISGHTALYWYRQSLGQGLEFLIYFQGNSAPDKSGLPSDRFSAERTGGSVSTLTIQRTQQEDSAVYLCASSPPGGYGYTFGSGTRLTVV.

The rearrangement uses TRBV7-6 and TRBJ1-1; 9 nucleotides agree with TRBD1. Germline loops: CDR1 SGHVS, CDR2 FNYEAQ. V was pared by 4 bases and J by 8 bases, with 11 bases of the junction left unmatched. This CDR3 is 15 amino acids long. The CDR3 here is CASSSLPGQGSEAFF. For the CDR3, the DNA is TGTGCCAGCAGCTCCCTTCCGGGACAGGGATCAGAAGCTTTCTTT.

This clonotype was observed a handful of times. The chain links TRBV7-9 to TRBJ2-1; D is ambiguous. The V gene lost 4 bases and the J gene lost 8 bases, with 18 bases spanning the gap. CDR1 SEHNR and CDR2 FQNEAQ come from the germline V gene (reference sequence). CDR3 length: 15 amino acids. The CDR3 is CASSSRDGVKDEQFF. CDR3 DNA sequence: TGTGCCAGCAGCTCAAGGGATGGGGTCAAGGATGAGCAGTTCTTC.

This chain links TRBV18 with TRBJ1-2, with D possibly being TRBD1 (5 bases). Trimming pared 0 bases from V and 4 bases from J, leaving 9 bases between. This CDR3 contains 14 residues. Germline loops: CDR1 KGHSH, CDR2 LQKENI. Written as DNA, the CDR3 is TGTGCCAGCTCACCACCATGGGGGATCTATGGCTACACCTTC. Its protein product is CASSPPWGIYGYTF.

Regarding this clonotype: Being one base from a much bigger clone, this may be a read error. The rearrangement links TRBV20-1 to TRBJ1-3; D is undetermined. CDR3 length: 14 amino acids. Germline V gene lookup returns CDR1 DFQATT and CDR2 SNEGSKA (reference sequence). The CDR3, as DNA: TGCAGTGCTAGAGCCGACGGCTCTGGAATCACCATATATTTT. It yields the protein CSARADGSGITIYF.

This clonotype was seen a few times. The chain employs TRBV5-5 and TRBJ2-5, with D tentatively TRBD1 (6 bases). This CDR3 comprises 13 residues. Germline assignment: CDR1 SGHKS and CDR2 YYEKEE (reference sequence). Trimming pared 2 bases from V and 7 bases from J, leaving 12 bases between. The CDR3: CASSFDRRGTQYF. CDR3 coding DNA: TGTGCCAGCAGCTTCGACAGGAGAGGGACCCAGTACTTC.

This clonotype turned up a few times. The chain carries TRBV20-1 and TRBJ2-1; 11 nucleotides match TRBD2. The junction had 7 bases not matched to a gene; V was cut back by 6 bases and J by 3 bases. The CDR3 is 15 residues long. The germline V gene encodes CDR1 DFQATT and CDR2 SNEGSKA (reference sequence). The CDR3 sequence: CSARTSGLLYNEQFF. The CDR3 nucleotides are TGCAGTGCCCGGACTAGCGGGCTACTCTACAATGAGCAGTTCTTC.

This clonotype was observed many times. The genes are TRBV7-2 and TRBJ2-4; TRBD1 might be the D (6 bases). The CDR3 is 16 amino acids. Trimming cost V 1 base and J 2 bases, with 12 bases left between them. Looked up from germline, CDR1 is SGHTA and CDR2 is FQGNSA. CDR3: CASSLGSGTSKNIQYF. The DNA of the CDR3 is TGTGCCAGCAGCTTAGGATCCGGGACATCCAAAAACATTCAGTACTTC.

CDR3 nucleotides: TGCGCCAGCAGCCACCAGGGGGTAGCGGCCAGCCAAGAGACCCAGTACTTC. It encodes CASSHQGVAASQETQYF. The chain has TRBV4-1 and TRBJ2-5; TRBD1 is a possible D gene (7 bases). Trimming removed 3 bases at V and 1 base at J, with 18 bases between. The CDR3 runs to 17 residues. CDR1 and CDR2 (germline): MGHRA, YSYEKL.

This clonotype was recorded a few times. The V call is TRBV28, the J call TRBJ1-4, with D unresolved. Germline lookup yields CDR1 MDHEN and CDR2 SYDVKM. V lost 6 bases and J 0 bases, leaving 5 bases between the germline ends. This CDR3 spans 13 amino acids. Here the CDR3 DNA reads TGTGCCAGCAGCGAGACAACTAATGAAAAACTGTTTTTT. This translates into CASSETTNEKLFF.

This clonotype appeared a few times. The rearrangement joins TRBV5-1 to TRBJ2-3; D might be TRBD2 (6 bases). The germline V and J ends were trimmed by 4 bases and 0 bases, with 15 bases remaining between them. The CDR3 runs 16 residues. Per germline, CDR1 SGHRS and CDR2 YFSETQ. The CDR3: CASSPNSGSSTDTQYF. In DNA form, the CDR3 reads TGCGCCAGCAGCCCCAATAGCGGAAGTAGCACAGATACGCAGTATTTT.

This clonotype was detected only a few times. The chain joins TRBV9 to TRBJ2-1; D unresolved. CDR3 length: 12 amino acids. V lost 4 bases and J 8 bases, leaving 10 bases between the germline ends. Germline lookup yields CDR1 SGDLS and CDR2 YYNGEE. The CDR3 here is CASSLRRHEQFF. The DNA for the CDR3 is TGTGCCAGCAGCCTCCGGAGACATGAGCAGTTCTTC.

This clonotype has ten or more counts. The DNA of the CDR3 is TGTGCCAGCAGTTCGCCTGCAGGAACTAATGAGCAGTTCTTC. It specifies CASSSPAGTNEQFF. V and J are TRBV6-2 or TRBV6-3 and TRBJ2-1; D gene ambiguous. V lost 4 bases and J lost 7, with 14 bases in between. CDR3 length: 14 residues. Germline V gives CDR1 MNHEY, CDR2 SVGEGT.

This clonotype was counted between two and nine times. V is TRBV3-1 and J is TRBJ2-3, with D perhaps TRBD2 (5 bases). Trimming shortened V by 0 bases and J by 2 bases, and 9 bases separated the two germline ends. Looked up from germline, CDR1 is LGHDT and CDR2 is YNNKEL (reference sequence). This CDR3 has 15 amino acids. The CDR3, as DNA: TGTGCCAGCAGCCAAGATCGCGGGTCCACAGATACGCAGTATTTT. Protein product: CASSQDRGSTDTQYF.

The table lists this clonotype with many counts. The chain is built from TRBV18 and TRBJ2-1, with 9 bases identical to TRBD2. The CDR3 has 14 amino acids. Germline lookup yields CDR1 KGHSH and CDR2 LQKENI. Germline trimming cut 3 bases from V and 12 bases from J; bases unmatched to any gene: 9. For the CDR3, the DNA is TGTGCCAGCTCACCGGTTGCTAGCGGGGATCCGCAGTTCTTC. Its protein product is CASSPVASGDPQFF.

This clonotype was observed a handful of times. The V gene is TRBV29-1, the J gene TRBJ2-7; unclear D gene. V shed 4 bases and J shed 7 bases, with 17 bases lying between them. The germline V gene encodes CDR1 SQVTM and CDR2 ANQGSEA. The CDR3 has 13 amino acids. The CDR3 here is CSVVRTNGMEQYF. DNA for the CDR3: TGCAGCGTTGTCCGGACCAATGGTATGGAGCAGTACTTC.